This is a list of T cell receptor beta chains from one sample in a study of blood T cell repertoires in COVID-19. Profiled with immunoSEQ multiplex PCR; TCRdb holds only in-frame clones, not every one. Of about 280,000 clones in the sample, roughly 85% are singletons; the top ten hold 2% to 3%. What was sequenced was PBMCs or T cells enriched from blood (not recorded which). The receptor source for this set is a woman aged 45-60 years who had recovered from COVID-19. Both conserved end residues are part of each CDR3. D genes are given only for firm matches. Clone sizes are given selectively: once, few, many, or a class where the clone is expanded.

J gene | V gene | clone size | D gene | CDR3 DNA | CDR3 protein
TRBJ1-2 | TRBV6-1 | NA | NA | TGTGCCAGCAGTGAAGAGCGGGGGCTCAACTATGGCTACACCTTC | CASSEERGLNYGYTF
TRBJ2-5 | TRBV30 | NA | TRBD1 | TGTGCCTCACTCCGGTGGGACAGGGGTGAAGAGACCCAGTACTTC | CASLRWDRGEETQYF
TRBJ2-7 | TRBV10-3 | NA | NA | TGTGCCATCAGTGATAGAAACAGCCTGTCCTACGAGCAGTACTTC | CAISDRNSLSYEQYF
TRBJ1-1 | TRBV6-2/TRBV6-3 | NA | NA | TGTGCCAGCAGCTCCACAGGATTTGTCACTGAAGCTTTCTTT | CASSSTGFVTEAFF
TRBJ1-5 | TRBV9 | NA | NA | TGTGCCAGCAGCGTAGGTAAGGGGAATCAGCCCCAGCATTTT | CASSVGKGNQPQHF
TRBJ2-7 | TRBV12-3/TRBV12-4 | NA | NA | TGTGCCAGCAGTTCATCCCCCTACGAGCAGTACTTC | CASSSSPYEQYF
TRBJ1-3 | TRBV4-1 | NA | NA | TGCGCCAGCAGCCAACGACAGGGAAACACCATATATTTT | CASSQRQGNTIYF
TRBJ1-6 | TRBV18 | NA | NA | TGTGCCAGCTCACCGCCCGGACAGCCTAATAATTCACCCCTCCACTTT | CASSPPGQPNNSPLHF
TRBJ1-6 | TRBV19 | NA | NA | TGTGCCAGTAGTATTTGGCAGGTTGGTTCACCCCTCCACTTT | CASSIWQVGSPLHF
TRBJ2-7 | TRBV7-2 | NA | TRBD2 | TGTGCCAGCAGCTTAGCCACTAGCGGGCGTTACGAGCAGTACTTC | CASSLATSGRYEQYF
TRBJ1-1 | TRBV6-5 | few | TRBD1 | TGTGCCAGCAGTAGGACAGGATCGAACACTGAAGCTTTCTTT | CASSRTGSNTEAFF
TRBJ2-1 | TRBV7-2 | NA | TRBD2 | TGTGCCAGCAGCTTAGTAGCGGGAGGGAATGAGCAGTTCTTC | CASSLVAGGNEQFF
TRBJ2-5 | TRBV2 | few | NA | TGTGCCAGCAGCCCACAAGAGACCCAGTACTTC | CASSPQETQYF
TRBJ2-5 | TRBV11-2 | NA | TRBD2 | TGTGCCAGCCGGCGACTAGCGGGGGGCCTGGAGACCCAGTACTTC | CASRRLAGGLETQYF
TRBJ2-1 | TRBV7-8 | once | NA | TGTGCCAGCAGCCAGGCGGTGGGAGTTGCCTACAATGAGCAGTTCTTC | CASSQAVGVAYNEQFF
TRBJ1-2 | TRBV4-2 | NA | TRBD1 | TGTGCCAGCAGCCAGAGGGGGCAATCAAGCTATGGCTACACCTTC | CASSQRGQSSYGYTF
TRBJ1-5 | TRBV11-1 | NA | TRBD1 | TGTGCCAGCAGCATCCGGGACAGGGGCGGACAGCCCCAGCATTTT | CASSIRDRGGQPQHF
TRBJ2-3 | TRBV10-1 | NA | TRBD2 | TGCGCCAGCAGTGAGACTGAGGGGAGCGGGGGCACAGATACGCAGTATTTT | CASSETEGSGGTDTQYF
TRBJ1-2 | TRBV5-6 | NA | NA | TGTGCCAGCAGCCCGAGAGACTATGGCTACACCTTC | CASSPRDYGYTF
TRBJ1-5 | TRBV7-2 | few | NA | TGTGCCAGCAGCTTAGTGGCAGGGTATTCACAGCCCCAGCATTTT | CASSLVAGYSQPQHF
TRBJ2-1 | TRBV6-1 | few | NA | TGTGCCAGCAGTGATAAACGTTCCAGGGCGATCTACAATGAGCAGTTCTTC | CASSDKRSRAIYNEQFF
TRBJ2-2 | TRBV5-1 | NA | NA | TGCGCCAGCAGCCTCACCGGGGAATTCACCGGGGAGCTGTTTTTT | CASSLTGEFTGELFF
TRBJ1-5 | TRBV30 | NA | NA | TGTGCCTGGAGAGACGGACAGAACAATCAGCCCCAGCATTTT | CAWRDGQNNQPQHF
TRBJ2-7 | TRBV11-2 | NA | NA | TGTGCCAGCAGCTCTCCGGGACTGCCGCCCTACGAGCAGTACTTC | CASSSPGLPPYEQYF
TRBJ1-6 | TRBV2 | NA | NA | TGTGCCAGCTCCGGTAGGGGTATTTTTAATTCACCCCTCCACTTT | CASSGRGIFNSPLHF
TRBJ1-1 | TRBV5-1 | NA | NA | TGCGCCAGCAGCTTGAGGGGTGTTGACACTGAAGCTTTCTTT | CASSLRGVDTEAFF
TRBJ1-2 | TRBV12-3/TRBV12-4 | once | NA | TGTGCCAGCAGTTTACTCAGGGCCTCGGGCTACACCTTC | CASSLLRASGYTF
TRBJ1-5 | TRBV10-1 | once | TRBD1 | TGCGCCAGCAGACCCCGGGACAGGGCGGCGAATAATGGTCAGCCCCAGCATTTT | CASRPRDRAANNGQPQHF
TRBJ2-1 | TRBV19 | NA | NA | TGTGCCAGTAGTACGGACAGCCGAAACTCCTACAATGAGCAGTTCTTC | CASSTDSRNSYNEQFF
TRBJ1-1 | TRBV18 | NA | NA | TGTGCCAGCTCGGGTGAAACCGGGTCGATGAACACTGAAGCTTTCTTT | CASSGETGSMNTEAFF
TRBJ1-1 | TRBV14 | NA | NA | TGTGCCAGCAGAGGAGGGGCCGGCACTGAAGCTTTCTTT | CASRGGAGTEAFF
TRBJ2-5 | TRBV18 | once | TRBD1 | TGTGCCAGCCGGGGGACAGGGGATACGGAGACCCAGTACTTC | CASRGTGDTETQYF
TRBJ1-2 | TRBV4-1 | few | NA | TGCGCCAGCAGCCAAGTTAAGGGGTATGACTATGGCTACACCTTC | CASSQVKGYDYGYTF
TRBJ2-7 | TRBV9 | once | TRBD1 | TGTGCCAGCAGCGTTTACCGGGACAGCGGTATGGGAGAGCAGTACTTC | CASSVYRDSGMGEQYF
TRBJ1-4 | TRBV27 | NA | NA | TGTGCCAGCAGTCCCCTGACCGGGGGAAAACTGTTTTTT | CASSPLTGGKLFF
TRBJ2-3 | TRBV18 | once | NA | TGTGCCAGCTCAACACAGCGGGGACACACAGATACGCAGTATTTT | CASSTQRGHTDTQYF
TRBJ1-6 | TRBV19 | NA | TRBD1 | TGTGCCAGTTGGGACAGGGCTAATTCACCCCTCCACTTT | CASWDRANSPLHF
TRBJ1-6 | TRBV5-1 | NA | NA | TGCGCCAGCAGCGGAGGGACGTCATATAATTCACCCCTCCACTTT | CASSGGTSYNSPLHF
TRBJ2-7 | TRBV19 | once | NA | TGTGCCAGTAGTATAGGGGGCCTCTACGAGCAGTACTTC | CASSIGGLYEQYF
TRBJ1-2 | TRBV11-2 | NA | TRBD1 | TGTGCCAGCAGCCCGGACAGGGTATTGCCCTATGGCTACACCTTC | CASSPDRVLPYGYTF
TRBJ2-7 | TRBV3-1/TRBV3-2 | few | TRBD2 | TGTGCCAGCATCCAGCCCCGGGCGGGAGGTTACGAGCAGTACTTC | CASIQPRAGGYEQYF
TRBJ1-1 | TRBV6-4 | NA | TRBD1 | TGTGCCAGCTCGGAGCAGGGGGGCGAAGCTTTCTTT | CASSEQGGEAFF
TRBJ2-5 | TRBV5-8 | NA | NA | TGTGCCAGCAGCTTGTGGACAACGTACCAAGAGACCCAGTACTTC | CASSLWTTYQETQYF
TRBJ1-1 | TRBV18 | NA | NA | TGTGCCAGCTCACCAGGGCAGGGGACCGGGGCTAACACTGAAGCTTTCTTT | CASSPGQGTGANTEAFF
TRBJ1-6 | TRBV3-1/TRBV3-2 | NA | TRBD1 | TGTGCCAGCAGCCTTCCTACAGGGGCCGGAAATTCACCCCTCCACTTT | CASSLPTGAGNSPLHF